Presented here are 32 T cell receptor beta chains from one specimen sequenced in a study of blood T cell repertoires in COVID-19. Assay used: immunoSEQ multiplex PCR; TCRdb lists only in-frame clones, some missing. The sample holds 150,000 to 200,000 clones, under 90% seen once. The sequencing input was peripheral blood. These receptors all stem from a woman at least 80 years old with acute or convalescent COVID-19.

The table lists this clone with a count of one. The chain carries TRBV7-2 and TRBJ1-2; possible D gene TRBD1, 6 bases. The germline V gene encodes CDR1 SGHTA and CDR2 FQGNSA. This CDR3 has 17 residues. The V gene lost 5 bases and the J gene lost 6 bases, with 25 bases spanning the gap. The CDR3 nucleotides are TGTGCCAGCAGCGCCCGGGGGGGGCTATTCTCGTATGATGGCTACACCTTC. Translated, it gives CASSARGGLFSYDGYTF.

V and J are TRBV28 and TRBJ1-5, with 9 positions matching TRBD1. Germline CDR1 MDHEN, CDR2 SYDVKM. The V gene end was trimmed by 6 bases and the J gene end by 0 bases; junction bases not matched to a gene: 12. CDR3 length equals 18 residues. The CDR3 sequence: CASSRGQGSPYSNQPQHF. The CDR3 nucleotides are TGTGCCAGCAGCCGTGGACAGGGGTCCCCTTATAGCAATCAGCCCCAGCATTTT. The entire variable domain, with the rest obtained from reference TRBV28 and TRBJ1-5, is as follows: DVKVTQSSRYLVKRTGEKVFLECVQDMDHENMFWYRQDPGLGLRLIYFSYDVKMKEKGDIPEGYSVSREKKERFSLILESASTNQTSMYLCASSRGQGSPYSNQPQHFGDGTRLSIL.

The chain is built from TRBV5-6 and TRBJ1-2, with D perhaps TRBD1 (5 bases). Germline CDR1 reads SGHDT; CDR2 reads YYEEEE. This CDR3 is 13 amino acids long. The V end was cut by 3 bases, the J end by 4 bases, with 10 bases between. CDR3 residues: CASSWTGGYGYTF. The DNA of the CDR3 is TGTGCCAGCAGCTGGACGGGGGGCTATGGCTACACCTTC. Variable domain in full (rest from reference TRBV5-6 and TRBJ1-2): DAGVTQSPTHLIKTRGQQVTLRCSPKSGHDTVSWYQQALGQGPQFIFQYYEEEERQRGNFPDRFSGHQFPNYSSELNVNALLLGDSALYLCASSWTGGYGYTFGSGTRLTVV.

This clone appeared once. V usage is TRBV7-2 and J usage is TRBJ1-5, with D possibly matching TRBD1 (5 bases). The CDR3 extends over 14 amino acids. V was pared by 5 bases and J by 4 bases, with 12 bases between. Germline CDR1 reads SGHTA; CDR2 reads FQGNSA. CDR3 nucleotides: TGTGCCAGCAGCGGGGTTGGGGGGAATCAGCCCCAGCATTTT. This sequence encodes CASSGVGGNQPQHF.

The chain has TRBV28 and TRBJ2-1; 7 nucleotides line up with TRBD2. V was pared by 3 bases and J by 10 bases, with 12 bases of the junction left unmatched. Germline lookup yields CDR1 MDHEN and CDR2 SYDVKM. The CDR3 consists of 15 residues. In DNA, the CDR3 is TGTGCCAGCAGTTTTAGTCGCTTGGGGGGAGGGGAGCAGTTCTTC. It encodes CASSFSRLGGGEQFF. The complete variable domain, with remaining parts taken from reference TRBV28 and TRBJ2-1, reads DVKVTQSSRYLVKRTGEKVFLECVQDMDHENMFWYRQDPGLGLRLIYFSYDVKMKEKGDIPEGYSVSREKKERFSLILESASTNQTSMYLCASSFSRLGGGEQFFGPGTRLTVL.

V gene TRBV19 combines with J gene TRBJ1-6, with 9 bases lining up with TRBD1. CDR3 length: 13 amino acids. CDR1 is LNHDA, CDR2 SQIVND, per germline (reference sequence). The V and J ends lost 9 bases and 7 bases, in that order; junction bases with no gene match: 4. The CDR3 region has the DNA TGTGCCAGCGGGACAGGGACCAATTCACCCCTCCACTTT. Amino acid sequence: CASGTGTNSPLHF.

The sample holds a few counts of this clone. The chain has TRBV19 and TRBJ2-7; 7 bases map to TRBD2. Germline V gene data show CDR1 as LNHDA and CDR2 as SQIVND (reference sequence). This CDR3 comprises 14 residues. V was clipped by 4 bases and J by 2 bases; unmatched bases: 5. This CDR3 is CASSRSGEPYEQYF. Here the CDR3 DNA reads TGTGCCAGTAGTAGAAGCGGGGAGCCCTACGAGCAGTACTTC.

The gene calls are TRBV3-1 (or the pseudogene TRBV3-2) and TRBJ2-5; the match to TRBD2 covers 9 bases. V was clipped by 3 bases and J by 4 bases; unmatched bases: 3. The CDR3 is 14 amino acids. Germline CDR1 reads LGHDT; CDR2 reads YNNKEL (reference sequence). The CDR3 region is CASSQTSGGETQYF. The CDR3 DNA reads TGTGCCAGCAGCCAGACTAGCGGAGGAGAGACCCAGTACTTC.

The J gene is TRBJ1-1, the V gene TRBV6-6; 7 positions match TRBD1. Trimming cost V 6 bases and J 2 bases; bases outside gene matches: 6. Germline-derived CDR1 and CDR2 are MNHNY and SVGAGI (reference sequence). This CDR3 contains 14 residues. The CDR3 sequence is CASRSTGFNTEAFF. The CDR3 DNA reads TGTGCCAGCAGATCGACAGGGTTTAACACTGAAGCTTTCTTT.

This chain connects TRBV30 to TRBJ1-5; perhaps TRBD1 as D (5 bases). The CDR3 has 14 amino acids. Trimming shortened V by 4 bases and J by 0 bases, and 10 bases separated the two germline ends. Germline CDR1 GTSNPN, CDR2 SVGIG (reference sequence). The CDR3 nucleotides are TGTGCCTGGAATGCAGGGATTAGCAATCAGCCCCAGCATTTT. This encodes CAWNAGISNQPQHF.

The V and J genes are TRBV2 and TRBJ2-2; 9 bases agree with TRBD1. The junction had 7 bases not matched to a gene; V was cut back by 6 bases and J by 5 bases. CDR1 is SNHLY, CDR2 FYNNEI, per germline. This CDR3 contains 15 residues. The CDR3 sequence is CASRADRGRTGELFF. The CDR3 DNA follows: TGTGCCAGCAGGGCGGACAGGGGCAGAACCGGGGAGCTGTTTTTT.

The CDR3 DNA is TGTGCCAGCAGCTTATTGCAGGGAATGCACACCGGGGAGCTGTTTTTT. This translates into CASSLLQGMHTGELFF. The chain employs TRBV7-9 and TRBJ2-2, with D perhaps matching TRBD1 (5 bases). V lost 2 bases, J lost 3 bases, and 13 bases lay in between. The CDR3 consists of 16 residues. Germline values: CDR1 SEHNR, CDR2 FQNEAQ (reference sequence). The full variable domain, its missing parts supplied by reference TRBV7-9 and TRBJ2-2, is DTGVSQNPRHKITKRGQNVTFRCDPISEHNRLYWYRQTLGQGPEFLTYFQNEAQLEKSRLLSDRFSAERPKGSFSTLEIQRTEQGDSAMYLCASSLLQGMHTGELFFGEGSRLTVL.

This clone was observed a few times. The V gene is TRBV7-6, the J gene TRBJ1-1, with D perhaps TRBD1 (6 bases). The CDR3 is made up of 16 amino acids. Germline-derived CDR1 and CDR2 are SGHVS and FNYEAQ. Trimming left V 1 base short and J 1 base short, with 13 bases between. DNA of the CDR3: TGTGCCAGCAGCTTAGTGTCTGCAGGGGCGAACACTGAAGCTTTCTTT. The encoded protein is CASSLVSAGANTEAFF.

V is TRBV3-1 (or the pseudogene TRBV3-2) and J is TRBJ1-1, with 12 bases fitting TRBD1. The CDR3 has 15 amino acids. Looked up from germline, CDR1 is LGHDT and CDR2 is YNNKEL (reference sequence). The V segment lost 8 bases and the J segment 5 bases; nucleotides outside the gene matches: 9. The CDR3 loop is CASGGTGGRRTEAFF. The CDR3 DNA sequence: TGTGCCAGCGGGGGGACAGGGGGCCGTCGGACTGAAGCTTTCTTT.

This rearrangement joins TRBV10-3 to TRBJ2-7; 7 bases fit TRBD1. Trimming removed 11 bases from V and 0 bases from J; junction bases left unmatched: 19. CDR1 and CDR2 from the germline V gene are ENHRY and SYGVKD. The CDR3 sequence is 17 residues long. The CDR3 protein is CASHSRGGHSDSYEQYF. DNA for the CDR3: TGTGCCTCCCACTCACGAGGGGGCCATTCCGACTCCTACGAGCAGTACTTC.

The genes are TRBV21-1 and TRBJ1-3; no DNA check was done on the table's D call, TRBD1. TRBV21-1 is a known pseudogene. The CDR3 consists of 14 residues. In nucleotides, the CDR3 is TGTGCCAGCACTCCGACAGCCTCTGGAAACACCATATATTTT. Protein product: CASTPTASGNTIYF.

This chain joins TRBV6-1 and TRBJ1-1; the D is unclear. This CDR3 is 15 amino acids long. V was pared by 2 bases and J by 0 bases, with 10 bases between. CDR1 is MNHNS, CDR2 SASEGT, per germline. CDR3 bases: TGTGCCAGCAGTGAATTGGGCTGGCTGAACACTGAAGCTTTCTTT. Its translation: CASSELGWLNTEAFF.

This chain uses TRBV24-1 with TRBJ1-5; D perhaps matches TRBD1 (5 bases). Trimming took 6 bases from V and 2 from J, leaving 22 bases between them. This CDR3 is built from 18 residues. Per the germline V gene, CDR1 is KGHDR and CDR2 is SFDVKD. The CDR3 reads CATSPARAGLTGNQPQHF. The CDR3 bases are TGTGCCACCAGTCCGGCTCGGGCAGGGTTAACGGGCAATCAGCCCCAGCATTTT.

This clone came up a few times. The V call is TRBV2, the J call TRBJ2-7; D perhaps matches TRBD1 (6 bases). The germline V and J ends were trimmed by 6 bases and 0 bases, with 9 bases remaining between them. Germline V lookup: CDR1 SNHLY, CDR2 FYNNEI. This CDR3 has 13 amino acids. The DNA of the CDR3 is TGTGCCAGCAGCCGGGACAACTCCTACGAGCAGTACTTC. Translated, it gives CASSRDNSYEQYF.

This chain uses TRBV19 with TRBJ1-1, with D perhaps TRBD1 (5 bases). Germline CDR1 is LNHDA and CDR2 is SQIVND (reference sequence). Trimming removed 6 bases at V and 1 base at J, with 12 bases between. CDR3 length equals 14 residues. CDR3 region: CASSPTQGNTEAFF. In nucleotides, the CDR3 is TGTGCCAGTAGCCCGACGCAGGGGAACACTGAAGCTTTCTTT.

The chain recombines TRBV7-8 with TRBJ2-7, with D unresolved. The CDR3 has 13 amino acids. Germline CDR1 reads SGHVS; CDR2 reads FQNEAQ. The germline V and J ends were trimmed by 8 bases and 3 bases, with 14 bases remaining between them. CDR3 sequence: CASSLSRYYEQYF. The DNA for the CDR3 is TGTGCCAGCTCTCTCTCCAGATACTACGAGCAGTACTTC. The variable domain in full, with the rest retrieved from reference TRBV7-8 and TRBJ2-7, is GAGVSQSPRYKVAKRGQDVALRCDPISGHVSLFWYQQALGQGPEFLTYFQNEAQLDKSGLPSDRFFAERPEGSVSTLKIQRTQQEDSAVYLCASSLSRYYEQYFGPGTRLTVT.

V usage is TRBV14 and J usage is TRBJ1-2, with a tentative D call TRBD1 (5 bases). CDR1 SGHDN and CDR2 FVKESK come from the germline V gene. There are 15 residues in the CDR3. V was pared by 0 bases and J by 7 bases, with 15 bases between. The CDR3 DNA is TGTGCCAGCAGCCAAGATCTGGGACTATTCTCTGGCTACACCTTC. Translation gives CASSQDLGLFSGYTF.

This clone has only a few counts. The genes are TRBV19 and TRBJ2-5; 7 positions agree with TRBD1. V lost 6 bases to trimming and J lost 7 bases; unmatched junction nucleotides: 8. Germline V gene data show CDR1 as LNHDA and CDR2 as SQIVND (reference sequence). CDR3 length equals 13 residues. For the CDR3, the DNA is TGTGCCAGTAGCGTCGGACAGGAGAGGACCCAGTACTTC. Protein sequence: CASSVGQERTQYF.

This sequence joins TRBV12-3 or TRBV12-4 and TRBJ2-1, with 9 nucleotides matching TRBD2. J was trimmed by 8 bases and V by 6 bases; bases with no gene match: 5. This CDR3 is 13 amino acids long. For the CDR3, the DNA is TGTGCCAGCAGAACCGGGACTAGCCATGAGCAGTTCTTC. It translates to CASRTGTSHEQFF.

The chain couples TRBV27 to TRBJ1-6, with D unresolved. The V end was cut by 2 bases, the J end by 7 bases, with 15 bases between. This CDR3 is built from 16 residues. The germline gives CDR1 MNHEY, CDR2 SMNVEV (reference sequence). CDR3 nucleotide sequence: TGTGCCAGCAGTTTAGGGAGGGCCACGCCGAATTCACCCCTCCACTTT. It specifies CASSLGRATPNSPLHF.

The rearrangement joins TRBV7-6 to TRBJ2-5, with 11 bases identical to TRBD2. The CDR3 has 16 amino acids. Per the germline V gene, CDR1 is SGHVS and CDR2 is FNYEAQ. The V gene end was trimmed by 5 bases and the J gene end by 5 bases; junction bases not matched to a gene: 10. CDR3 bases: TGTGCCAGCAGCCCCTTAGCGGGGGGGCCTGGGGAGACCCAGTACTTC. Protein: CASSPLAGGPGETQYF.

The chain carries TRBV9 and TRBJ1-2; 8 nucleotides align to TRBD1. The CDR3 covers 20 residues. After removal of 3 bases from V and 0 bases from J, the junction contained 19 bases not matched to a gene. Germline V CDR1 and CDR2: SGDLS, YYNGEE. The CDR3 protein is CASSDNFNRDRLYTNYGYTF. For the CDR3, the DNA is TGTGCCAGCAGCGATAACTTCAACAGGGACAGGCTATATACTAACTATGGCTACACCTTC.

The chain employs TRBV5-8 and TRBJ1-3; D remains unclear. CDR3 size: 12 residues. Per germline, CDR1 SGHTS and CDR2 YDEGEE. Trimming stripped 1 base from V and 15 bases from J, with 14 bases between. CDR3 in amino acids: CASSLPGLVAYF. In DNA form, the CDR3 reads TGTGCCAGCAGCTTGCCAGGACTTGTGGCATATTTT.

The chain carries TRBV6-5 and TRBJ2-7; D unresolved. V dropped 6 bases and J dropped 3 bases, with 9 bases sitting between them. This CDR3 comprises 12 residues. Germline CDR1 and CDR2: MNHEY and SVGAGI. CDR3 residues: CASSRVIYEQYF. CDR3 nucleotides: TGTGCCAGCAGCCGCGTTATCTACGAGCAGTACTTC.

The chain combines TRBV9 with TRBJ2-2; maybe TRBD1 (5 bases). The V and J ends lost 0 bases and 4 bases respectively, with 10 bases between them. Germline assignment: CDR1 SGDLS and CDR2 YYNGEE. The CDR3 is 15 residues long. The CDR3 spells CASSVEGFGTGELFF. The CDR3 DNA follows: TGTGCCAGCAGCGTAGAGGGGTTCGGCACCGGGGAGCTGTTTTTT. The entire variable domain, with the rest obtained from reference TRBV9 and TRBJ2-2, is as follows: DSGVTQTPKHLITATGQRVTLRCSPRSGDLSVYWYQQSLDQGLQFLIQYYNGEERAKGNILERFSAQQFPDLHSELNLSSLELGDSALYFCASSVEGFGTGELFFGEGSRLTVL.

This chain uses TRBV7-9 with TRBJ1-1, with no clear D. V gave up 1 base and J gave up 2 bases, with 5 bases separating them. Germline-derived CDR1 and CDR2 are SEHNR and FQNEAQ (reference sequence). This CDR3 contains 13 residues. The CDR3 region is CASSLESNTEAFF. CDR3 nucleotides: TGTGCCAGCAGCTTAGAGAGTAACACTGAAGCTTTCTTT.

This clone has ten or more counts. The rearrangement joins TRBV19 to TRBJ2-3, with D possibly matching TRBD1 (6 bases). CDR1 LNHDA and CDR2 SQIVND come from the germline V gene (reference sequence). The CDR3 sequence is 13 residues long. Trimming removed 6 bases from V and 3 bases from J, with 10 bases in between. DNA for the CDR3: TGTGCCAGTAGCACAGGGTGGACAGATACGCAGTATTTT. Its translation: CASSTGWTDTQYF.